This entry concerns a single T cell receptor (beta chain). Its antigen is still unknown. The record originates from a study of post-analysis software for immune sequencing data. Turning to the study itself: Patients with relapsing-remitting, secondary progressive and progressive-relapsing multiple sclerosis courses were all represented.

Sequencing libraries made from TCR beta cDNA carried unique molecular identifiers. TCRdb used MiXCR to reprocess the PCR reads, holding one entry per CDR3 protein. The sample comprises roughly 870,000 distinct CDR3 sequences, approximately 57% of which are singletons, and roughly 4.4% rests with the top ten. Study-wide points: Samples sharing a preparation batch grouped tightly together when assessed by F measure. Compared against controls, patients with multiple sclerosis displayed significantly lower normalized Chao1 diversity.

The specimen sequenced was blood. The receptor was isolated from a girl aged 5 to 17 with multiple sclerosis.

The CDR3 spells CSASRAGGSYEQYF. The CDR3 bases are TGCAGTGCTAGTAGGGCAGGGGGCAGCTACGAGCAGTACTTC. The chain couples TRBV20-1 to TRBJ2-7, with 8 bases lining up with TRBD1. This CDR3 is 14 amino acids long. V lost 3 bases to trimming and J lost 3 bases; unmatched junction nucleotides: 7. Germline V gene sequence: CDR1 DFQATT, CDR2 SNEGSKA (reference sequence).